The clone carrying this T cell receptor beta chain was counted a few times. Its antigen is unknown. CDR3 length: 13 amino acids. The ends were cut back, 4 bases at V and 5 bases at J, with 8 bases in the middle. Germline V CDR1 and CDR2: SNHLY, FYNNEI. Findings of the study overall: Greatest tumor Treg TCR overlap was with tumor naive CD4+ cells. The larger-cohort validation was restricted to a single TCR beta V-J rearrangement rather than whole repertoires. Tumor memory CD4+ T cell TCR gene usage clustered with blood and lymph node memory CD4+ cells and lymph node naive CD4+ cells.

Full-length variable regions came from constant-region reverse primers plus semi-nested Nested Universal Primer A PCR. TCRdb re-analysed the 5' RACE reads in MiXCR, keeping a single row per CDR3 protein. The sample includes more than 40,000 distinct CDR3 sequences, roughly 27% of them seen just once. The chain recombines TRBV2 with TRBJ1-4; maybe TRBD1 (6 bases). This clonotype originated in a female donor with breast cancer. Input material: memory CD4+ T cells sorted from a lymph node. Documented subset: memory CD4+ T cells, CD4+CD45RO+CD25-. The CDR3 nucleotides read TGTGCCAGCAGTGGTGACAGGAATGAAAAACTGTTTTTT. Translation: CASSGDRNEKLFF. Full variable domain (outside the CDR3, taken from reference TRBV2 and TRBJ1-4): EPEVTQTPSHQVTQMGQEVILRCVPISNHLYFYWYRQILGQKVEFLVSFYNNEISEKSEIFDDQFSVERPDGSNFTLKIRSTKLEDSAMYFCASSGDRNEKLFFGSGTQLSVL.